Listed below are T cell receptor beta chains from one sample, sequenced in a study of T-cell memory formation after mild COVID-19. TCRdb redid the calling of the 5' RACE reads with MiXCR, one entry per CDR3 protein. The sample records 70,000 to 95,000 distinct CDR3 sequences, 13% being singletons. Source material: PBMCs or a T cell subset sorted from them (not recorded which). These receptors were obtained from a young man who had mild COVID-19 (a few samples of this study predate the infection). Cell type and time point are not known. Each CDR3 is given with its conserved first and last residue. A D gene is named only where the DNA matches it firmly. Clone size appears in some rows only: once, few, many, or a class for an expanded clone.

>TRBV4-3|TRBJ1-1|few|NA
CASSQRGIGPDTEAFF
TGCGCCAGCAGCCAACGGGGGATAGGGCCGGACACTGAAGCTTTCTTT
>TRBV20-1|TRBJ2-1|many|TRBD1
CSAPRTGLGSYNEQFF
TGCAGTGCCCCCAGGACAGGGCTTGGGTCCTACAATGAGCAGTTCTTC
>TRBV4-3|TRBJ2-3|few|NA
CASEAGSPSTDTQYF
TGCGCCAGCGAGGCGGGGAGCCCTAGCACAGATACGCAGTATTTT
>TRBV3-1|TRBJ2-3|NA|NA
CASSQERGDTRDTQYF
TGTGCCAGCAGCCAAGAACGCGGGGACACGCGGGATACGCAGTATTTT
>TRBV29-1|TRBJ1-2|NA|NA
CSVMVGRGRSNYGYTF
TGCAGCGTGATGGTGGGCAGGGGCCGGTCTAACTATGGCTACACCTTC
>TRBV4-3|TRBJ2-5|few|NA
CASSQDWSGGQETQYF
TGCGCCAGCAGCCAAGATTGGTCGGGTGGCCAAGAGACCCAGTACTTC
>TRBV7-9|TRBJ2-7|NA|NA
CASSLTEAGREQYF
TGTGCCAGCAGCTTAACCGAGGCCGGGCGCGAGCAGTACTTC
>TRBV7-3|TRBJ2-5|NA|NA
CASSLMGGETQYF
TGTGCCAGCAGCTTAATGGGGGGAGAGACCCAGTACTTC
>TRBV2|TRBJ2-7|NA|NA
CASSGSWTSSYEQYF
TGTGCCAGCAGTGGTAGCTGGACTTCTTCCTACGAGCAGTACTTC
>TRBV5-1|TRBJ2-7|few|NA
CASSPPMAYEQYF
TGCGCCAGCAGCCCCCCGATGGCCTACGAGCAGTACTTC
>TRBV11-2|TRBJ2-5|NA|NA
CASSSPPGDLQETQYF
TGTGCCAGCAGCTCGCCTCCGGGGGACCTCCAAGAGACCCAGTACTTC
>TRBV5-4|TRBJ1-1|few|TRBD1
CASSLTGANTEAFF
TGTGCCAGCAGCTTGACAGGGGCGAACACTGAAGCTTTCTTT
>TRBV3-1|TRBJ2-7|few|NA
CASSQRPSYEQYF
TGTGCCAGCAGCCAGAGGCCCTCCTACGAGCAGTACTTC
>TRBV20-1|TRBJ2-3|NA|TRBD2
CSASPLPAGITDTQYF
TGCAGTGCTAGCCCCCTCCCAGCGGGGATCACAGATACGCAGTATTTT
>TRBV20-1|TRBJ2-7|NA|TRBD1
CSATTGAGLYEQYF
TGCAGTGCCACGACAGGGGCAGGTCTCTACGAGCAGTACTTC
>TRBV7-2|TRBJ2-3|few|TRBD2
CASSLLAGGRDTQYF
TGTGCCAGCAGCCTGCTGGCGGGGGGGAGAGATACGCAGTATTTT
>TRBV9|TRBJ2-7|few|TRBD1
CASSPGTGVEQYF
TGTGCCAGCAGCCCGGGGACAGGGGTAGAGCAGTACTTC
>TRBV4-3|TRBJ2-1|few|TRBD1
CASSQDRDRGRDEQFF
TGCGCCAGCAGCCAAGATCGCGACAGGGGGAGGGATGAGCAGTTCTTC
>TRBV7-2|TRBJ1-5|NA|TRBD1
CASSPTGDNQPQHF
TGTGCCAGCAGCCCGACAGGGGACAATCAGCCCCAGCATTTT
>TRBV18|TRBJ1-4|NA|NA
CASSPPPGGREKLFF
TGTGCCAGCTCACCGCCCCCAGGAGGGAGAGAAAAACTGTTTTTT
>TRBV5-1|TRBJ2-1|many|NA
CASSYGTLDNEQFF
TGCGCCAGCAGCTACGGGACTCTTGACAATGAGCAGTTCTTC
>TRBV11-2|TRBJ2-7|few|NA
CASSLGVYEQYF
TGTGCCAGCAGCTTGGGGGTCTACGAGCAGTACTTC
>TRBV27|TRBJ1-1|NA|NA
CASSFRGVAGTEAFF
TGTGCCAGCAGTTTCAGGGGTGTAGCTGGCACTGAAGCTTTCTTT
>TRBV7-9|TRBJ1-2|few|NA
CASSLGTANYGYTF
TGTGCCAGCAGCTTAGGAACTGCTAACTATGGCTACACCTTC
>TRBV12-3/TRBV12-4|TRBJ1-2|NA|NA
CASSQAIHSPSFRSNYGYTF
TGTGCCAGCAGTCAGGCCATCCATTCACCCTCGTTTCGATCTAACTATGGCTACACCTTC
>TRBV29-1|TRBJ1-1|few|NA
CSVPPGANTEAFF
TGCAGCGTGCCTCCGGGAGCGAACACTGAAGCTTTCTTT
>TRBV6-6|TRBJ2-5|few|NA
CASSYPGTQYF
TGTGCCAGCAGTTATCCTGGGACCCAGTACTTC
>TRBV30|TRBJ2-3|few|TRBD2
CAWSVLESGGRDTQYF
TGTGCCTGGAGTGTACTCGAGAGCGGGGGGAGAGATACGCAGTATTTT
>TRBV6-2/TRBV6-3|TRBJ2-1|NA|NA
CASSYPTNRAGANEQFF
TGTGCCAGCAGTTACCCAACAAACAGGGCGGGTGCTAATGAGCAGTTCTTC
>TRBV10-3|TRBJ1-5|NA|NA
CAISDEGGNQPQHF
TGTGCCATCAGTGATGAGGGTGGCAATCAGCCCCAGCATTTT
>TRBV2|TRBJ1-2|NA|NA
CASSERDRGYTF
TGTGCCAGCAGTGAAAGGGATCGGGGCTACACCTTC
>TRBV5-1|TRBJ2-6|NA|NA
CASSQSRSGANVLTF
TGCGCCAGCAGTCAAAGCCGCTCTGGGGCCAACGTCCTGACTTTC
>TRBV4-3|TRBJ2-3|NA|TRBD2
CASSQEGGTPTQYF
TGCGCCAGCAGCCAAGAGGGAGGGACCCCTACGCAGTATTTT
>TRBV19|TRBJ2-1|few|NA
CASNRPAPYNEQFF
TGTGCCAGTAACAGACCTGCCCCCTACAATGAGCAGTTCTTC
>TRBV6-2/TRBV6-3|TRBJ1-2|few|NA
CAASRPEGAGAGYTF
TGTGCCGCCTCCCGGCCCGAGGGTGCGGGTGCTGGCTACACCTTC
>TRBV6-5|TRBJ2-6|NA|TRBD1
CASSLTGGAGANVLTF
TGTGCCAGCAGTTTGACAGGGGGCGCTGGGGCCAACGTCCTGACTTTC
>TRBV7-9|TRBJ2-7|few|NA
CASSFSTGLSYEQYF
TGTGCCAGCAGCTTTTCGACAGGATTATCCTACGAGCAGTACTTC
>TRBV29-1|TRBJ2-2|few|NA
CSVRERETGELFF
TGCAGCGTTCGCGAGCGAGAGACCGGGGAGCTGTTTTTT
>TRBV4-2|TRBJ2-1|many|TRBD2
CASSRLLAGAYNEQFF
TGTGCCAGCAGCCGCCTTCTAGCGGGAGCCTACAATGAGCAGTTCTTC
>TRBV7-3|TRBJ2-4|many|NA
CASSEDSLQAKNIQYF
TGTGCCAGCAGCGAAGACAGCCTACAAGCCAAAAACATTCAGTACTTC
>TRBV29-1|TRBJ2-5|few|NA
CSVEVGRATPETQYF
TGCAGCGTTGAAGTGGGCCGGGCAACCCCAGAGACCCAGTACTTC
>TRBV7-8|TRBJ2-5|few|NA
CASSLGVSRGLGETQYF
TGTGCCAGCAGCTTGGGAGTCTCTAGGGGGTTAGGGGAGACCCAGTACTTC
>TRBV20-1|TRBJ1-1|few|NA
CRWGINTEAFF
TGCAGGTGGGGGATAAACACTGAAGCTTTCTTT
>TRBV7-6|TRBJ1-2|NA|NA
CASSLERGIGYGYTF
TGTGCCAGCAGCTTAGAACGGGGTATAGGCTATGGCTACACCTTC
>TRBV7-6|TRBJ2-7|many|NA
CASSSYQTVYEQYF
TGTGCCAGCAGCTCCTATCAGACAGTCTACGAGCAGTACTTC
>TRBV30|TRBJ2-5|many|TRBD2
CAWSVLGREETQYF
TGTGCCTGGAGTGTACTCGGGAGGGAGGAGACCCAGTACTTC
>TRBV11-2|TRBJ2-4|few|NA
CASSDPRAKNIQYF
TGTGCCAGCAGCGACCCGCGGGCCAAAAACATTCAGTACTTC
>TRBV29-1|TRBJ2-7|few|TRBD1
CSVEDPEGGDSYEQYF
TGCAGCGTTGAAGATCCGGAAGGGGGCGACTCCTACGAGCAGTACTTC
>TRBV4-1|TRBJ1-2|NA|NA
CASRGVADGYTF
TGCGCCAGCAGGGGAGTTGCAGATGGCTACACCTTC
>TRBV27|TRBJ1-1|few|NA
CASSLWGGETEAFF
TGTGCCAGCAGTTTATGGGGGGGGGAGACTGAAGCTTTCTTT